Shown below are 5 T cell receptor beta chains from a single sample sequenced in a study of glioma-infiltrating T cells. Using RNA template, CDR3s of TCR alpha and beta were amplified with iRepertoire arm-PCR. TCRdb independently ran MiXCR on the multiplex PCR reads; one entry per CDR3 protein. The sample has about 99,000 distinct CDR3 sequences, about 30% seen once. The source material was glioma tissue, nonneoplastic brain tissue, or PBMCs (not recorded which). Source of these receptors: a human donor with low-grade glioma or glioblastoma, undergoing nonglioma brain surgery, or in good health (not recorded which).

The rearrangement links TRBV27 to TRBJ2-1; 9 nucleotides line up with TRBD2. CDR1 is MNHEY and CDR2 is SMNVEV in the germline V gene (reference sequence). CDR3 size: 18 residues. V was pared by 0 bases and J by 4 bases, with 10 bases of the junction left unmatched. CDR3 sequence: CASSLSASGVIGYNEQFF. CDR3 in DNA: TGTGCCAGCAGTTTATCGGCTAGCGGGGTAATAGGGTACAATGAGCAGTTCTTC.

The CDR3 reads CASSLGVAGFSEQYF. Here the CDR3 DNA reads TGTGCCAGCAGCTTAGGAGTAGCGGGGTTTTCCGAGCAGTACTTC. The chain couples TRBV11-2 to TRBJ2-7; TRBD2 aligns across 8 bases. Germline V CDR1 and CDR2: SGHAT, FQNNGV. The CDR3 extends over 15 amino acids. Trimming took 1 base from V and 6 from J; bases not matched to a gene: 8.

Notes on this clonotype: A much larger clone sits a single nucleotide away, making a read error possible. This sequence joins TRBV6-6 and TRBJ1-3; D remains ambiguous. This CDR3 has 12 amino acids. Trimming stripped 0 bases from V and 8 bases from J, with 5 bases between. CDR1 is MNHNY and CDR2 is SVGAGI in the germline V gene (reference sequence). CDR3 sequence: CASSYSDDTIYF. The CDR3 coding sequence is TGTGCCAGCAGTTACTCGGACGACACCATATATTTT.

On this clonotype itself: A clone one base away is much larger, so this may be a read error. The gene calls are TRBV6-1 and TRBJ2-3; TRBD2 aligns across 10 bases. Germline trimming cut 3 bases from V and 5 bases from J; bases unmatched to any gene: 11. Germline V gene lookup returns CDR1 MNHNS and CDR2 SASEGT. The CDR3 has 17 amino acids. DNA of the CDR3: TGTGCCAGCAGTGACCTCCCCGCTAGCGGGGGTAGAGATACGCAGTATTTT. It codes for CASSDLPASGGRDTQYF.

This clonotype was counted many times. The rearrangement links TRBV19 to TRBJ1-1; the D gene is possibly TRBD1 (6 bases). Germline CDR1 is LNHDA and CDR2 is SQIVND (reference sequence). Deletions cut 6 bases from V and 5 bases from J, with 10 bases between. The CDR3 runs 12 residues. CDR3 DNA sequence: TGTGCCAGTAGCAGGGGTTGGACTGAAGCTTTCTTT. This codes for CASSRGWTEAFF.